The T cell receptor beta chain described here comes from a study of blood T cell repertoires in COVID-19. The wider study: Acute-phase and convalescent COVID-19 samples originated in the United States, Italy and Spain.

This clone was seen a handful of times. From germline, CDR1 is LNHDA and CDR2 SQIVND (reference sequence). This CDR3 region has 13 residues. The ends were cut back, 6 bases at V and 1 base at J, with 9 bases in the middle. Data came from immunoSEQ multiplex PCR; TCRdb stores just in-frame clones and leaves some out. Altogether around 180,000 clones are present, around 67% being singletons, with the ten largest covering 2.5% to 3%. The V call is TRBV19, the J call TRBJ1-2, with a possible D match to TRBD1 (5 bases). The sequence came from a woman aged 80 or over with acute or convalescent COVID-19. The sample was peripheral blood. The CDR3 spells CASSMTVNYGYTF. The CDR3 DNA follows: TGTGCCAGTAGCATGACAGTTAACTATGGCTACACCTTC.